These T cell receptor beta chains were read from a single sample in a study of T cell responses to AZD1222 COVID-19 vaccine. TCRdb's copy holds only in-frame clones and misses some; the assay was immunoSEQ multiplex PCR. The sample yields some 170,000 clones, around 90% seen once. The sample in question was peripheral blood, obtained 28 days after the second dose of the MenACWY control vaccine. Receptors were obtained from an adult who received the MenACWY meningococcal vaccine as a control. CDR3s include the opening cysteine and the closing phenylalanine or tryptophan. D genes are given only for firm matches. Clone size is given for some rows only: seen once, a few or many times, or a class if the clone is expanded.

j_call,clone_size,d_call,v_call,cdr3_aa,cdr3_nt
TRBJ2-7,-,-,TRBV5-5,CASSLRTGPEQYF,TGTGCCAGCAGCTTACGAACAGGTCCCGAGCAGTACTTC
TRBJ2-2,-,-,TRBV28,CASSPARGRVGELFF,TGTGCCAGCAGCCCTGCCCGGGGGCGAGTCGGGGAGCTGTTTTTT
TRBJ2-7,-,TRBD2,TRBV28,CASSFTSGSSYEQYF,TGTGCCAGCAGTTTTACTAGCGGGAGCTCCTACGAGCAGTACTTC
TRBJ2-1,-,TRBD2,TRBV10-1,CASSGTSGTQFF,TGCGCCAGCAGTGGGACTAGCGGGACACAGTTCTTC
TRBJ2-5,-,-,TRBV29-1,CSAVGVGETQYF,TGCAGCGCTGTCGGGGTCGGGGAGACCCAGTACTTC
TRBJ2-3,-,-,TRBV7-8,CASSLRILPTDTQYF,TGTGCCAGCAGCTTAAGGATCCTACCTACAGATACGCAGTATTTT
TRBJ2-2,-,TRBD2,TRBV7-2,CASSSHSGRRSGELFF,TGTGCCAGCAGCTCCCATAGCGGGAGACGTTCCGGGGAGCTGTTTTTT
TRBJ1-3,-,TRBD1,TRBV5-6,CASSGAGTELYSGNTIYF,TGTGCCAGCAGCGGAGCCGGGACAGAGCTTTACTCTGGAAACACCATATATTTT
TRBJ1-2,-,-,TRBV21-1,CASSKVAGPLGYTF,TGTGCCAGCAGCAAAGTGGCAGGACCCCTAGGCTACACCTTC
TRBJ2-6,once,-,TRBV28,CASSRMHRAGANVLTF,TGTGCCAGCAGTCGAATGCACAGGGCTGGGGCCAACGTCCTGACTTTC
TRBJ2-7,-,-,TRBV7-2,CASSSSASSYEQYF,TGTGCCAGCAGCTCTAGCGCCAGCTCCTACGAGCAGTACTTC
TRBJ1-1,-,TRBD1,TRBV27,CASSRHPDRAPEAFF,TGTGCCAGCAGTCGACACCCCGACAGGGCCCCTGAAGCTTTCTTT
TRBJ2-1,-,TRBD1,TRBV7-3,CASSLYPGQGSYNEQFF,TGTGCCAGCAGCTTATACCCGGGACAGGGCTCCTACAATGAGCAGTTCTTC
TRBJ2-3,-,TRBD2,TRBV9,CASSAGGTSGDPTDTQYF,TGTGCCAGCAGCGCCGGGGGGACTAGCGGAGACCCCACAGATACGCAGTATTTT
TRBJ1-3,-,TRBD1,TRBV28,CASSLGTAGNTIYF,TGTGCCAGCAGCCTAGGGACAGCTGGAAACACCATATATTTT